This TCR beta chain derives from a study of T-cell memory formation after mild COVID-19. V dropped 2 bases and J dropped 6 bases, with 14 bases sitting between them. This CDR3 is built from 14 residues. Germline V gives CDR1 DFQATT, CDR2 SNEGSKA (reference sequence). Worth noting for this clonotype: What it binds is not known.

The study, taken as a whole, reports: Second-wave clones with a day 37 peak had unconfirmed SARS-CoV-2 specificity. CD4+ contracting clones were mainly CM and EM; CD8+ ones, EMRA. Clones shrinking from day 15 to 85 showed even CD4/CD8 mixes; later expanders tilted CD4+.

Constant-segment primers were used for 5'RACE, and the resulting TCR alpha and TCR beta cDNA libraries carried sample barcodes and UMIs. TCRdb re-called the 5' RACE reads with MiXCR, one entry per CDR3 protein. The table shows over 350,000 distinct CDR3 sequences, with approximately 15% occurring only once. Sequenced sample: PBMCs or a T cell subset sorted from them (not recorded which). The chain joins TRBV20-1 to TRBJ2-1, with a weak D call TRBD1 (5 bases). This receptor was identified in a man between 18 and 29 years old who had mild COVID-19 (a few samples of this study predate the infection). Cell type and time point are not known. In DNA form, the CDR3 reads TGCAGTGCTAGAACGTTTCAGGGAATCAATGAGCAGTTCTTC. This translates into CSARTFQGINEQFF.